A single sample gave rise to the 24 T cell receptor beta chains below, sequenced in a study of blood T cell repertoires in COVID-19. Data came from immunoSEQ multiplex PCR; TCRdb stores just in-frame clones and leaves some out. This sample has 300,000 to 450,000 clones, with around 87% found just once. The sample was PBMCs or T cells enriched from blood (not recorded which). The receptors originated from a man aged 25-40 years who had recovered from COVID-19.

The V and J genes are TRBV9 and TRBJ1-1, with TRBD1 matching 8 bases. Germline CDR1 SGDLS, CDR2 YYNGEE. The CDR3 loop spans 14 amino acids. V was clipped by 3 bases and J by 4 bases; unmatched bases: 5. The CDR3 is CASSAVTGVTEAFF. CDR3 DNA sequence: TGTGCCAGCAGCGCCGTGACAGGGGTCACTGAAGCTTTCTTT.

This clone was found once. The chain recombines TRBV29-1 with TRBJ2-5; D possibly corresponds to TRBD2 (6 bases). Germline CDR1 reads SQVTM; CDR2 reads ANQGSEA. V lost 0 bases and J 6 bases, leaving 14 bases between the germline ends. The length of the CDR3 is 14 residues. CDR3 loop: CSVEDPGGRQTQYF. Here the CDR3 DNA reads TGCAGCGTTGAAGATCCTGGAGGGAGGCAGACCCAGTACTTC.

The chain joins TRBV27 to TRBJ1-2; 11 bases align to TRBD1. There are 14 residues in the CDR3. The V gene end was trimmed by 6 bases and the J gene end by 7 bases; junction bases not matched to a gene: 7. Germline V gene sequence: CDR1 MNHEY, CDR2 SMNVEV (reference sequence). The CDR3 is CASRPSGTGGGYTF. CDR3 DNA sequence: TGTGCCAGCAGACCCTCCGGGACAGGGGGTGGCTACACCTTC.

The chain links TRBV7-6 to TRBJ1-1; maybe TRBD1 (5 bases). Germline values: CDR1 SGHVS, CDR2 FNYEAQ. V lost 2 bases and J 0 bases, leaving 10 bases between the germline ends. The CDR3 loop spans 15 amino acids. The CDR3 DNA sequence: TGTGCCAGCAGCTTACTCAGGGCCATGAACACTGAAGCTTTCTTT. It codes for CASSLLRAMNTEAFF. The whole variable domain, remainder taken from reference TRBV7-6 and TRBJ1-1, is GAGVSQSPRYKVTKRGQDVALRCDPISGHVSLYWYRQALGQGPEFLTYFNYEAQQDKSGLPNDRFSAERPEGSISTLTIQRTEQRDSAMYRCASSLLRAMNTEAFFGQGTRLTVV.

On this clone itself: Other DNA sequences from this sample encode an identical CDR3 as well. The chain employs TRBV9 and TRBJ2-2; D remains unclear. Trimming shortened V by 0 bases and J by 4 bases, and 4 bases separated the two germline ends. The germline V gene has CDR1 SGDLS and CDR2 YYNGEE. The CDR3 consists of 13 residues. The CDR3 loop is CASSVGGTGELFF. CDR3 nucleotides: TGTGCCAGCAGCGTAGGCGGCACCGGGGAGCTGTTTTTT.

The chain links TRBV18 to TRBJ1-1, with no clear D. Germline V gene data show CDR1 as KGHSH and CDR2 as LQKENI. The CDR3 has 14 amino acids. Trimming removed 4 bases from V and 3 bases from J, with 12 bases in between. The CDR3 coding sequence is TGTGCCAGCTCACTATACACGGCGGACACTGAAGCTTTCTTT. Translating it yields CASSLYTADTEAFF.

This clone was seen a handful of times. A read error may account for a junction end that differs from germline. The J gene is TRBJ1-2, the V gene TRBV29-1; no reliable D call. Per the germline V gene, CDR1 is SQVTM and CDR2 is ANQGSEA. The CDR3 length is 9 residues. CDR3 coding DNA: TGCAGCGTTGCCGAGAACGGGAGCTTC. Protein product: CSVAENGSF.

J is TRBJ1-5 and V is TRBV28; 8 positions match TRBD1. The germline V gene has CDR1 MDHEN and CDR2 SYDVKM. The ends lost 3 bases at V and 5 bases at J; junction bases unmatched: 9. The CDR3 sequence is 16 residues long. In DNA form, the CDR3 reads TGTGCCAGCAGTTTTCAGACAGGGGCTAGGGATCAGCCCCAGCATTTT. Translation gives CASSFQTGARDQPQHF.

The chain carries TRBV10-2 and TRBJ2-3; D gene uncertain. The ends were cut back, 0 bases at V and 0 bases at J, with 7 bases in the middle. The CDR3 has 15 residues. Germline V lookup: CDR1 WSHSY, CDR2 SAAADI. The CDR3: CASSESPVSTDTQYF. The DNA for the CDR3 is TGCGCCAGCAGTGAGTCGCCGGTTAGCACAGATACGCAGTATTTT.

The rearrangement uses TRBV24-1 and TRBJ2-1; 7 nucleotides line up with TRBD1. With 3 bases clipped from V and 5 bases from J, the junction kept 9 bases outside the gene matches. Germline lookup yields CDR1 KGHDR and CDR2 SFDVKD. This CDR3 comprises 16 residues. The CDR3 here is CATSDPRTGKNNEQFF. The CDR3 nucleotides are TGTGCCACCAGTGATCCCCGGACAGGAAAGAACAATGAGCAGTTCTTC.

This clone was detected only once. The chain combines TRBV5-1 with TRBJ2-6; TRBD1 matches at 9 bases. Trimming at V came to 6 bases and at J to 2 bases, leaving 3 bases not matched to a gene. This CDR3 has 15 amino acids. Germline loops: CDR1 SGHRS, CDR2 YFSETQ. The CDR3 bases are TGCGCCAGCACCGGGACAGGGACTGGGGCCAACGTCCTGACTTTC. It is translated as CASTGTGTGANVLTF.

This CDR3 reads CATSTGLANIQYF. The CDR3 bases are TGTGCCACGTCTACCGGGCTAGCGAACATTCAGTACTTC. This chain uses TRBV11-2 with TRBJ2-4, with D tentatively TRBD2 (6 bases). The CDR3 is 13 residues long. Trimming shortened V by 10 bases and J by 7 bases, and 17 bases separated the two germline ends. Germline CDR1 is SGHAT and CDR2 is FQNNGV.

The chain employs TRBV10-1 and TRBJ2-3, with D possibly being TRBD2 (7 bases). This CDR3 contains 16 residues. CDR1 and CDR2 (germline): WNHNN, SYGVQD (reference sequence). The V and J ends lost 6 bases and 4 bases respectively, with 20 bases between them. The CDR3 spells CASSYVGGEISDTQYF. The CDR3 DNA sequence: TGCGCCAGCAGCTACGTAGGGGGGGAGATTTCAGATACGCAGTATTTT.

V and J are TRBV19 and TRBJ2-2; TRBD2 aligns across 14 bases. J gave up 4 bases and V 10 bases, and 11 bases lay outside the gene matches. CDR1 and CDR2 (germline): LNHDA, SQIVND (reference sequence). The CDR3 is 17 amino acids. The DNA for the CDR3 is TGTGCCATTCAGACTAGCGGGGGGGCCTCGGCCACCGGGGAGCTGTTTTTT. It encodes CAIQTSGGASATGELFF.

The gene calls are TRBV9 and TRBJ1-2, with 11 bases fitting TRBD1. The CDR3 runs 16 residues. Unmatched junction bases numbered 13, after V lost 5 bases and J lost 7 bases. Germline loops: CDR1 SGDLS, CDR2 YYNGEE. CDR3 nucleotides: TGTGCCAGCAGTTCACGCTTAGGGACAGGGGGATTTGGCTACACCTTC. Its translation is CASSSRLGTGGFGYTF.

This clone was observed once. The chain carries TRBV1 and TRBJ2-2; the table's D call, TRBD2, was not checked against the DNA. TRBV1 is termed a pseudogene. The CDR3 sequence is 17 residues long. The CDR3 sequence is CTSSHPIWGANTGELFF. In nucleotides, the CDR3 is TGCACCAGCAGCCACCCCATTTGGGGGGCGAACACCGGGGAGCTGTTTTTT.

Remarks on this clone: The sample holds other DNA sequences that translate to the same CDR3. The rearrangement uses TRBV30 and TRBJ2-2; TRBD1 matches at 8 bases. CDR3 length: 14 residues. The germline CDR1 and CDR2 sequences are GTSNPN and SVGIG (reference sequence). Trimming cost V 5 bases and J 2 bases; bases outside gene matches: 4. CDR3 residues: CAWDRGPNTGELFF. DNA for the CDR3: TGTGCCTGGGACAGGGGCCCTAACACCGGGGAGCTGTTTTTT.

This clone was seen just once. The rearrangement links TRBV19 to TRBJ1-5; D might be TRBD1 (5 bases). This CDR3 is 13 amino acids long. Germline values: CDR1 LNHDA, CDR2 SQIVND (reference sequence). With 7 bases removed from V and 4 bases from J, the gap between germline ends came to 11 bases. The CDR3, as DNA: TGTGCCAGTAAGTCCCAGGGTAATCAGCCCCAGCATTTT. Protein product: CASKSQGNQPQHF.

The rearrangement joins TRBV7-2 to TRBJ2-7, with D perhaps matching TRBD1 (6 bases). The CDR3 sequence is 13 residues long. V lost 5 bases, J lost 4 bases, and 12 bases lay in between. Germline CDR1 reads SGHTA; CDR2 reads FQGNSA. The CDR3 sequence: CASSRDTLYEQYF. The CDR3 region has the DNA TGTGCCAGCAGCCGGGACACCTTATACGAGCAGTACTTC.

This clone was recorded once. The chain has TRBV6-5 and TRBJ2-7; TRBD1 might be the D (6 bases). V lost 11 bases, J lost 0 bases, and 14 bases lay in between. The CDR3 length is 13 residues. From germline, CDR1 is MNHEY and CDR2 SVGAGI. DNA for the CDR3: TGTGCCGGCCGGACAGAGCCCTCCTACGAGCAGTACTTC. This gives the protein CAGRTEPSYEQYF.

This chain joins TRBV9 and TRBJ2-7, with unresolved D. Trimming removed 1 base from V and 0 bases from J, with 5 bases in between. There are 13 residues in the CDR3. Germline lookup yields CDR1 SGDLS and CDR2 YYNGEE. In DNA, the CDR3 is TGTGCCAGCAGCGTAAGCCCCTCCTACGAGCAGTACTTC. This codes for CASSVSPSYEQYF.

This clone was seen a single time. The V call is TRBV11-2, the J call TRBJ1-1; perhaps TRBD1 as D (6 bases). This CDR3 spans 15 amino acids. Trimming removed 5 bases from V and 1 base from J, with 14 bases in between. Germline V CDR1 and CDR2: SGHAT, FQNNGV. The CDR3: CASSGAGTTNTEAFF. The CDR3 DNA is TGTGCCAGCAGCGGGGCCGGGACAACGAACACTGAAGCTTTCTTT.

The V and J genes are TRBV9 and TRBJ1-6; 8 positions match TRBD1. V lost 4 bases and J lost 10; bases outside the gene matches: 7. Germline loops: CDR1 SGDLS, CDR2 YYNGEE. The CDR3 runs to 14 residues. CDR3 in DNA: TGTGCCAGCAGCCCCCTTCAGGGGGCCTCACCCCTCCACTTT. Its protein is CASSPLQGASPLHF.

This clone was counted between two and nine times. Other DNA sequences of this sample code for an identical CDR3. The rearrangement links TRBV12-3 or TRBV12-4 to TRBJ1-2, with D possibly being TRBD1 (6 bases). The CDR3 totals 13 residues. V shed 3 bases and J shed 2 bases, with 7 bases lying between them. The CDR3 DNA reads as TGTGCCAGCAGTTTCGGACAGAACTATGGCTACACCTTC. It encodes CASSFGQNYGYTF.